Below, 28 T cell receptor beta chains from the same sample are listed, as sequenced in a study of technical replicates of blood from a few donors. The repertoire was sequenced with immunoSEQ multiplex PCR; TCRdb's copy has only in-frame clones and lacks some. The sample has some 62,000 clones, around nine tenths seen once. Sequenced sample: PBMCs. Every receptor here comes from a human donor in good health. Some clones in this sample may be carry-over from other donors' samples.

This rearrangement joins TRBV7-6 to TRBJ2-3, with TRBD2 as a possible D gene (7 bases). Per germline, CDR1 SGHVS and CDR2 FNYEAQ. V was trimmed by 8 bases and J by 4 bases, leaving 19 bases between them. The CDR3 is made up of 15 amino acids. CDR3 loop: CASALGGLGADTQYF. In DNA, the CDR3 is TGTGCCAGCGCCCTCGGGGGGCTCGGGGCAGATACGCAGTATTTT.

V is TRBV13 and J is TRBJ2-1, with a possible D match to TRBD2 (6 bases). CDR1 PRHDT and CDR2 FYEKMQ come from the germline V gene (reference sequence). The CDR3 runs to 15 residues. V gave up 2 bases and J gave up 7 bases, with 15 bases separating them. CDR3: CASSLRLVGRNEQFF. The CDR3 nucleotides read TGTGCCAGCAGCTTACGACTAGTGGGTCGGAATGAGCAGTTCTTC.

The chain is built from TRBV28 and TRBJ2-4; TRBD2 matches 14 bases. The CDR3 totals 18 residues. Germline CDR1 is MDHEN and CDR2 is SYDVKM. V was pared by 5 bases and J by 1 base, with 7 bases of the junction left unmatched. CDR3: CASSTGLAGGSAKNIQYF. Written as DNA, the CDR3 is TGTGCCAGCAGTACCGGACTAGCGGGGGGCTCGGCCAAAAACATTCAGTACTTC. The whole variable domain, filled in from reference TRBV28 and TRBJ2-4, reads DVKVTQSSRYLVKRTGEKVFLECVQDMDHENMFWYRQDPGLGLRLIYFSYDVKMKEKGDIPEGYSVSREKKERFSLILESASTNQTSMYLCASSTGLAGGSAKNIQYFGAGTRLSVL.

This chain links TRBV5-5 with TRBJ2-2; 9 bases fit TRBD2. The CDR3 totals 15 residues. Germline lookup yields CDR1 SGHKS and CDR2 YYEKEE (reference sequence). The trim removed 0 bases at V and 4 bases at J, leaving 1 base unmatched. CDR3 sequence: CASSLASGVTGELFF. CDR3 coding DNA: TGTGCCAGCAGCTTGGCTAGCGGGGTCACCGGGGAGCTGTTTTTT. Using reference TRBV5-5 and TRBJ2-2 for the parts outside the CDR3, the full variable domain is DAGVTQSPTHLIKTRGQQVTLRCSPISGHKSVSWYQQVLGQGPQFIFQYYEKEERGRGNFPDRFSARQFPNYSSELNVNALLLGDSALYLCASSLASGVTGELFFGEGSRLTVL.

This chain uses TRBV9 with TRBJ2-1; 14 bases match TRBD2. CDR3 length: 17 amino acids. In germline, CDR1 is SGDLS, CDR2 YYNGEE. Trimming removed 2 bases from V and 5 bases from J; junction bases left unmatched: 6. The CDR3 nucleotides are TGTGCCAGCAGCGTTAGACTAGCGGGGGGGCTAGACAATGAGCAGTTCTTC. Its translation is CASSVRLAGGLDNEQFF.

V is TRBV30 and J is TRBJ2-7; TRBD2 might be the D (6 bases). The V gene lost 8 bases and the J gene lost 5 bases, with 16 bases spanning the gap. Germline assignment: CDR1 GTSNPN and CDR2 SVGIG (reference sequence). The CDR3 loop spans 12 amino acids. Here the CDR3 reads CAGGAGTHEQYF. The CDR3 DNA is TGTGCCGGAGGGGCAGGGACCCACGAGCAGTACTTC.

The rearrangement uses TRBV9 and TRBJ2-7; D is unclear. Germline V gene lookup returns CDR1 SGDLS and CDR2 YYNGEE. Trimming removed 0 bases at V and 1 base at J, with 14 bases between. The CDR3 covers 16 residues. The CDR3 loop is CASSVDPGPSSYEQYF. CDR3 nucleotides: TGTGCCAGCAGCGTAGATCCGGGTCCCAGTTCCTACGAGCAGTACTTC. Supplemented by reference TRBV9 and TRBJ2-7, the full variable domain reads DSGVTQTPKHLITATGQRVTLRCSPRSGDLSVYWYQQSLDQGLQFLIQYYNGEERAKGNILERFSAQQFPDLHSELNLSSLELGDSALYFCASSVDPGPSSYEQYFGPGTRLTVT.

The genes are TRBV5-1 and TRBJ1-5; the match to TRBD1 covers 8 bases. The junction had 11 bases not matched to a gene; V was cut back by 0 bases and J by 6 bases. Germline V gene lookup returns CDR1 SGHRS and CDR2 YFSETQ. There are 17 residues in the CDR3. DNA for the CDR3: TGCGCCAGCAGCTTGGCCCCCAGCAGGGGGCTTAGTCAGCCCCAGCATTTT. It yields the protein CASSLAPSRGLSQPQHF. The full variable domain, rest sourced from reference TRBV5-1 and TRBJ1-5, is KAGVTQTPRYLIKTRGQQVTLSCSPISGHRSVSWYQQTPGQGLQFLFEYFSETQRNKGNFPGRFSGRQFSNSRSEMNVSTLELGDSALYLCASSLAPSRGLSQPQHFGDGTRLSIL.

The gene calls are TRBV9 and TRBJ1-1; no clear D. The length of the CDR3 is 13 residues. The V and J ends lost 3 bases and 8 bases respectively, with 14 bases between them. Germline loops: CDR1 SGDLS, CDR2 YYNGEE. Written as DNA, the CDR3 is TGTGCCAGCAGCGCCGAAGGAGGGCCCGAAGCTTTCTTT. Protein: CASSAEGGPEAFF.

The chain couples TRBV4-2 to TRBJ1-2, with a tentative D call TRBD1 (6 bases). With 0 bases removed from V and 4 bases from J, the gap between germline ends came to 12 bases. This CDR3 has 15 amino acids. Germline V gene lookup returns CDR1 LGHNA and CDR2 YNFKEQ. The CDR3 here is CASSQDPGQSYGYTF. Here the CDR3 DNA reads TGTGCCAGCAGCCAAGATCCCGGACAGTCCTATGGCTACACCTTC.

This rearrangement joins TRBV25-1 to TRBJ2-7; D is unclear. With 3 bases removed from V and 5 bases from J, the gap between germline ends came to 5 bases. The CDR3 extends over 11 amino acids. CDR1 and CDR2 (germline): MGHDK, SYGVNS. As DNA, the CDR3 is TGTGCCAGCAGTGACTTTAACGAGCAGTACTTC. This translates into CASSDFNEQYF.

CDR3 sequence reads: CASSVGGRVSTDTQYF. The CDR3 nucleotides read TGTGCCAGCAGCGTAGGCGGGAGAGTGTCTACAGATACGCAGTATTTT. The genes are TRBV9 and TRBJ2-3; 7 bases are a match to TRBD2. The V and J ends lost 0 bases and 3 bases, in that order; junction bases with no gene match: 7. Germline CDR1 and CDR2: SGDLS and YYNGEE. This CDR3 comprises 16 residues.

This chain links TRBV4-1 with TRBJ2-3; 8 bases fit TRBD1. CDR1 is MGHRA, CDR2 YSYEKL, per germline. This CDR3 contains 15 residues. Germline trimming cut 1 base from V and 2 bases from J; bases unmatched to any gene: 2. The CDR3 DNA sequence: TGCGCCAGCAGCCAAGTGACAGGGGACACAGATACGCAGTATTTT. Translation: CASSQVTGDTDTQYF.

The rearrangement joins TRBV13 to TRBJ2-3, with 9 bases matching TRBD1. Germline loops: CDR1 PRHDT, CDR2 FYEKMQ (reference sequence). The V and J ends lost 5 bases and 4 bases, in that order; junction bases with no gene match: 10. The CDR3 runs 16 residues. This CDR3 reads CASSRPGTGPPDTQYF. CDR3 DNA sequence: TGTGCCAGCAGCCGCCCCGGGACAGGGCCCCCAGATACGCAGTATTTT.

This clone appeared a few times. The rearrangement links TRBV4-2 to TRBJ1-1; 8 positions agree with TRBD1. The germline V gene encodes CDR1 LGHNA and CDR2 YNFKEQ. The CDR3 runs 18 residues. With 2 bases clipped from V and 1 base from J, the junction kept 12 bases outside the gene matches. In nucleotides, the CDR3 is TGTGCCAGCAGCCAACCGGACAGGGTTGTTGTTTGGAACACTGAAGCTTTCTTT. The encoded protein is CASSQPDRVVVWNTEAFF.

The CDR3 protein is CASSLLAGGGNEQFF. DNA for the CDR3: TGTGCCAGCAGCTTGTTAGCGGGAGGAGGGAATGAGCAGTTCTTC. The chain couples TRBV5-6 to TRBJ2-1; 10 nucleotides match TRBD2. The ends lost 1 base at V and 7 bases at J; junction bases unmatched: 5. The germline V gene has CDR1 SGHDT and CDR2 YYEEEE. The CDR3 is 15 residues long. The full variable domain, completed using reference TRBV5-6 and TRBJ2-1, is DAGVTQSPTHLIKTRGQQVTLRCSPKSGHDTVSWYQQALGQGPQFIFQYYEEEERQRGNFPDRFSGHQFPNYSSELNVNALLLGDSALYLCASSLLAGGGNEQFFGPGTRLTVL.

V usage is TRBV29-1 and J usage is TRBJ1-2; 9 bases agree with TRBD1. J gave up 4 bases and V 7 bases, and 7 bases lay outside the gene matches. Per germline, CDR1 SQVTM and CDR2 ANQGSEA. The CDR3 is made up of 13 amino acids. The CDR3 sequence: CSGGPTGGYGYTF. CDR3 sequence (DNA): TGCAGCGGGGGCCCGACAGGGGGCTATGGCTACACCTTC.

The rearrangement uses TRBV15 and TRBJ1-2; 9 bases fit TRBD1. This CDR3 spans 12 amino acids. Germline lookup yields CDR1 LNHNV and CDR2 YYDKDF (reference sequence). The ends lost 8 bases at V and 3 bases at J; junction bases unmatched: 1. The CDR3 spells CATGTGYYGYTF. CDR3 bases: TGTGCCACCGGGACAGGGTACTATGGCTACACCTTC.

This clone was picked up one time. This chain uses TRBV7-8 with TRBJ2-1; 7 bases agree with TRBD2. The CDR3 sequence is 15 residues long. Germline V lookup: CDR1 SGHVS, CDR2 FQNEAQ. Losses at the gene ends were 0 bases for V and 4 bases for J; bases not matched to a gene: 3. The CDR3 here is CASSLAGGPYNEQFF. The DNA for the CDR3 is TGTGCCAGCAGCTTAGCGGGAGGGCCGTACAATGAGCAGTTCTTC.

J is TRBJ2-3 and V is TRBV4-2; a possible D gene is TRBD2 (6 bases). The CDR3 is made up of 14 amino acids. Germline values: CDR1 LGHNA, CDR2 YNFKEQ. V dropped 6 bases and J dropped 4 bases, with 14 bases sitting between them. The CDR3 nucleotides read TGTGCCAGCAGGGAGGGATGGGCGGCAGATACGCAGTATTTT. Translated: CASREGWAADTQYF.

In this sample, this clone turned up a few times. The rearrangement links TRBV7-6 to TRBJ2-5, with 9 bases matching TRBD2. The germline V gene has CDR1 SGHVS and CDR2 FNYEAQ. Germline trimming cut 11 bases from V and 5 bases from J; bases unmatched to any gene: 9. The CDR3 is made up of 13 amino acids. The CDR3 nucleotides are TGTGCCGTGACCAGCGGGGGGTTCGAGACCCAGTACTTC. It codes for CAVTSGGFETQYF.

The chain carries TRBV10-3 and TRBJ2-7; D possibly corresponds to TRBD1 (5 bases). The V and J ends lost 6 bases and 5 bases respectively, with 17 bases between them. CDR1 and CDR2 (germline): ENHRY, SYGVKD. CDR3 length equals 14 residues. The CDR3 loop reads CAIRPVDSYHEQYF. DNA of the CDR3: TGTGCCATCAGGCCCGTTGACAGTTACCACGAGCAGTACTTC.

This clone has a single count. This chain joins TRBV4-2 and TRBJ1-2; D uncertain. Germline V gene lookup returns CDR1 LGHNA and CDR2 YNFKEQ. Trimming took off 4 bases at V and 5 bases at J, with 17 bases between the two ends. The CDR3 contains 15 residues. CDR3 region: CASSPDAGLKYGYTF. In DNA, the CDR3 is TGTGCCAGCAGCCCCGATGCAGGCCTGAAATATGGCTACACCTTC.

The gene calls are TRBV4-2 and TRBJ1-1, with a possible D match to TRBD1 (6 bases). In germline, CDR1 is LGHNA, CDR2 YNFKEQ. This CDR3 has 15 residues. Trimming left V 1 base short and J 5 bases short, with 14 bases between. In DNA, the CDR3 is TGTGCCAGCAGCCAAGGAGAGGTGAGGGGGACTGAAGCTTTCTTT. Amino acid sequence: CASSQGEVRGTEAFF.

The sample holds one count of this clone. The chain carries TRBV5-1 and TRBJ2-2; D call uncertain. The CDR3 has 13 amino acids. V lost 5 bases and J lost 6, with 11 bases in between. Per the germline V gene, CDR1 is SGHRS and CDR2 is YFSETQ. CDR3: CASSSPRSGELFF. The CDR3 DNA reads TGCGCCAGCAGTTCCCCCCGGTCCGGGGAGCTGTTTTTT.

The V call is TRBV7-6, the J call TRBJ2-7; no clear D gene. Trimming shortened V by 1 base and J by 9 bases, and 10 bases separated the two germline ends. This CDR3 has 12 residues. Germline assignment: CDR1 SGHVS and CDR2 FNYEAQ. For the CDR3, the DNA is TGTGCCAGCAGCTTAGTCCCCGGTGGGCAGTACTTC. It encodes CASSLVPGGQYF.

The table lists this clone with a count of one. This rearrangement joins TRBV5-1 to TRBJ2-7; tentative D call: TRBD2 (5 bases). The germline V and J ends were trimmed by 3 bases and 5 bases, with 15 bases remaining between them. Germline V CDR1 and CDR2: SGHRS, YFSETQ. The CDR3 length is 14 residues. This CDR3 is CASSSEEGPHEQYF. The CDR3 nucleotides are TGCGCCAGCAGCTCGGAAGAGGGCCCCCACGAGCAGTACTTC.

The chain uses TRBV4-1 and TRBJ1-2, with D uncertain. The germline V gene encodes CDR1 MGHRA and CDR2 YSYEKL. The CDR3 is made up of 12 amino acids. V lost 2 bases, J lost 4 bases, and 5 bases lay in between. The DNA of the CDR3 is TGCGCCAGCAGCCAAAACACCTATGGCTACACCTTC. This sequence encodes CASSQNTYGYTF.